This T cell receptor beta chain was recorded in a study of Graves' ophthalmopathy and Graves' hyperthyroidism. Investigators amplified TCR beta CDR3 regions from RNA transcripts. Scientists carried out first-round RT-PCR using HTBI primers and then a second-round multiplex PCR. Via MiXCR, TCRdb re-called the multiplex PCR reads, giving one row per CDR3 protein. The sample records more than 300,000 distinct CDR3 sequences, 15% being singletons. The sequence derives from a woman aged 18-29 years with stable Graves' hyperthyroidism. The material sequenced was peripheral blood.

The CDR3 nucleotides are TGTGCCACCAGCAGGACAGGGGGCGCGGTCTATGGCTACACCTTC. It specifies CATSRTGGAVYGYTF. The chain links TRBV15 to TRBJ1-2, with 10 nucleotides matching TRBD1. The CDR3 consists of 15 residues. The V gene's germline CDR1 is LNHNV and CDR2 YYDKDF (reference sequence). V lost 3 bases and J lost 4; bases outside the gene matches: 5.